Below are 27 T cell receptor beta chains sequenced from a single sample in a study of T cell responses to AZD1222 COVID-19 vaccine. Some clones are missing from TCRdb's copy, which holds only in-frame ones; the method was immunoSEQ multiplex PCR. The sample has more than 85,000 clones; more than 75% are singletons. The sequencing here drew on peripheral blood, taken on day 0 of AZD1222 vaccination. Receptors originate from an adult in good health.

DNA for the CDR3: TGTGCCAGCAGCTTAGAAGCGGGGGCCTTCACAGATACGCAGTATTTT. Translation gives CASSLEAGAFTDTQYF. The chain is built from TRBV7-9 and TRBJ2-3; 8 bases agree with TRBD2. After removal of 1 base from V and 2 bases from J, the junction contained 5 bases not matched to a gene. Germline values: CDR1 SEHNR, CDR2 FQNEAQ (reference sequence). The CDR3 is 16 residues long.

V usage is TRBV6-1 and J usage is TRBJ1-2; no clear D gene. Germline CDR1 and CDR2: MNHNS and SASEGT. V lost 2 bases and J 8 bases, leaving 21 bases between the germline ends. This CDR3 has 16 residues. The CDR3 region is CASSERAAFNVLGYTF. In DNA, the CDR3 is TGTGCCAGCAGTGAAAGGGCAGCCTTTAACGTTTTGGGCTACACCTTC.

This clone was found a few times. V is TRBV28 and J is TRBJ1-1; no clear D gene. There are 14 residues in the CDR3. Germline-derived CDR1 and CDR2 are MDHEN and SYDVKM. The V end lost 0 bases, the J end lost 4 bases, and 9 bases lay between the germline ends. This CDR3 is CASSLWRTGTEAFF. CDR3 nucleotides: TGTGCCAGCAGTTTATGGAGGACCGGCACTGAAGCTTTCTTT.

The J gene is TRBJ2-5, the V gene TRBV12-3 or TRBV12-4; perhaps TRBD1 as D (6 bases). V lost 5 bases to trimming and J lost 3 bases, with 10 bases between them. CDR3 length equals 13 residues. The CDR3 region has the DNA TGTGCCAGCAGTCCTGGACAGAAAGAGACCCAGTACTTC. Its protein product is CASSPGQKETQYF.

Only a few counts were recorded for this clone. The chain joins TRBV6-5 to TRBJ2-7; 8 nucleotides line up with TRBD1. Germline CDR1 MNHEY, CDR2 SVGAGI. The J segment lost 6 bases and the V segment lost 2 bases, leaving 6 bases of the junction unmatched. CDR3 length: 14 amino acids. The CDR3 region is CASSYTGQGFEQYF. The CDR3 bases are TGTGCCAGCAGTTACACAGGACAGGGTTTCGAGCAGTACTTC.

The chain couples TRBV18 to TRBJ1-1, with TRBD1 matching 8 bases. Trimming removed 5 bases from V and 8 bases from J; junction bases left unmatched: 7. CDR3 length equals 13 residues. Germline assignment: CDR1 KGHSH and CDR2 LQKENI. This CDR3 reads CASSALDRGEAFF. CDR3 coding DNA: TGTGCCAGCTCAGCCTTAGACAGGGGCGAAGCTTTCTTT.

V and J are TRBV6-5 and TRBJ1-1; D gene unclear. Germline CDR1 and CDR2: MNHEY and SVGAGI. The CDR3 is 14 amino acids. V was trimmed by 6 bases and J by 0 bases, leaving 11 bases between them. The CDR3 DNA is TGTGCCAGCAGACCCTATCAAGTGAACACTGAAGCTTTCTTT. This encodes CASRPYQVNTEAFF.

This sequence joins TRBV29-1 and TRBJ2-3; D not resolved. From germline, CDR1 is SQVTM and CDR2 ANQGSEA. The V and J ends lost 2 bases and 4 bases respectively, with 4 bases between them. The CDR3 spans 11 residues. In DNA form, the CDR3 reads TGCAGCGTTGAACGGCCAGATACGCAGTATTTT. This encodes CSVERPDTQYF.

The chain has TRBV19 and TRBJ1-4, with a tentative D call TRBD1 (5 bases). CDR3 length: 13 residues. V was cut by 6 bases and J by 8 bases, with 13 bases left in between. CDR1 is LNHDA and CDR2 is SQIVND in the germline V gene (reference sequence). CDR3 protein: CASSLGVEEKLFF. The CDR3 nucleotides are TGTGCCAGTAGCCTAGGGGTCGAGGAAAAACTGTTTTTT.

The genes are TRBV6-2 or TRBV6-3 and TRBJ2-7; weak D call: TRBD1 (6 bases). Germline V gene lookup returns CDR1 MNHEY and CDR2 SVGEGT. The CDR3 loop spans 16 amino acids. Trimming left V 5 bases short and J 2 bases short, with 19 bases between. Written as DNA, the CDR3 is TGTGCCAGCAGTAAGCGCACAGGGTCAGTCGCCTACGAGCAGTACTTC. Residues: CASSKRTGSVAYEQYF.

The chain combines TRBV7-9 with TRBJ1-2; D unresolved. This CDR3 comprises 12 residues. The ends were cut back, 1 base at V and 7 bases at J, with 7 bases in the middle. Germline V CDR1 and CDR2: SEHNR, FQNEAQ (reference sequence). The CDR3 DNA reads as TGTGCCAGCAGCTTAGAACAGCGTGGCTACACCTTC. It translates to CASSLEQRGYTF. The entire variable domain, with the rest obtained from reference TRBV7-9 and TRBJ1-2, is as follows: DTGVSQNPRHKITKRGQNVTFRCDPISEHNRLYWYRQTLGQGPEFLTYFQNEAQLEKSRLLSDRFSAERPKGSFSTLEIQRTEQGDSAMYLCASSLEQRGYTFGSGTRLTVV.

The V and J genes are TRBV29-1 and TRBJ2-3; 11 bases align to TRBD1. Germline-derived CDR1 and CDR2 are SQVTM and ANQGSEA. This CDR3 contains 14 residues. Trimming removed 5 bases from V and 5 bases from J; junction bases left unmatched: 6. The CDR3 sequence: CSVRDRGAGDTQYF. Written as DNA, the CDR3 is TGCAGCGTTCGGGACAGGGGGGCGGGAGATACGCAGTATTTT.

Regarding this clone: The sample has other DNA sequences that encode this CDR3 too. The rearrangement uses TRBV5-5 and TRBJ2-2, with TRBD1 matching over 7 bases. The germline gives CDR1 SGHKS, CDR2 YYEKEE (reference sequence). V trimming: 5 bases; J trimming: 5 bases; junction bases outside the gene matches: 12. The CDR3 is 16 amino acids. CDR3 in amino acids: CASRQQDRSRTGELFF. DNA for the CDR3: TGTGCCAGCAGACAACAGGACAGGTCCCGTACCGGGGAGCTGTTTTTT.

This chain links TRBV18 with TRBJ2-1, with 12 nucleotides matching TRBD2. There are 15 residues in the CDR3. Germline loops: CDR1 KGHSH, CDR2 LQKENI. V dropped 6 bases and J dropped 6; count of bases not matched to a gene: 6. Written as DNA, the CDR3 is TGTGCCAGCTCTCCAACTAGCGGGGGGTTCAATGAGCAGTTCTTC. As protein: CASSPTSGGFNEQFF.

V usage is TRBV19 and J usage is TRBJ1-6, with 8 bases fitting TRBD1. Germline CDR1 reads LNHDA; CDR2 reads SQIVND (reference sequence). The ends lost 5 bases at V and 6 bases at J; junction bases unmatched: 12. The CDR3 spans 17 residues. The CDR3 region is CASSPIQGAVGNSPLHF. CDR3 nucleotides: TGTGCCAGTAGTCCAATTCAGGGGGCAGTCGGTAATTCACCCCTCCACTTT.

The rearrangement uses TRBV4-2 and TRBJ1-1; no reliable D call. CDR3 size: 14 residues. Looked up from germline, CDR1 is LGHNA and CDR2 is YNFKEQ. V lost 1 base and J 1 base, leaving 7 bases between the germline ends. CDR3 coding DNA: TGTGCCAGCAGCCAAGTCGGTAGGAACACTGAAGCTTTCTTT. It encodes CASSQVGRNTEAFF.

J is TRBJ2-2 and V is TRBV7-9; D possibly corresponds to TRBD2 (6 bases). CDR1 and CDR2 (germline): SEHNR, FQNEAQ (reference sequence). V lost 1 base and J lost 0, with 9 bases in between. This CDR3 region has 16 residues. The chain's CDR3 is CASSLVRDSNTGELFF. The CDR3 DNA reads TGTGCCAGCAGCTTAGTGCGGGACTCGAACACCGGGGAGCTGTTTTTT.

This chain links TRBV5-4 with TRBJ2-5, with unresolved D. Germline loops: CDR1 SGHNT, CDR2 YYREEE (reference sequence). The CDR3 contains 15 residues. Trimming cost V 4 bases and J 5 bases, with 18 bases left between them. In DNA form, the CDR3 reads TGTGCCAGCAGCACACCACAACACGCACGGGAGACCCAGTACTTC. It specifies CASSTPQHARETQYF. Drawing the rest from reference TRBV5-4 and TRBJ2-5, the complete variable domain is ETGVTQSPTHLIKTRGQQVTLRCSSQSGHNTVSWYQQALGQGPQFIFQYYREEENGRGNFPPRFSGLQFPNYSSELNVNALELDDSALYLCASSTPQHARETQYFGPGTRLLVL.

The rearrangement uses TRBV5-1 and TRBJ2-2; no reliable D call. Germline CDR1 and CDR2: SGHRS and YFSETQ. The V gene lost 0 bases and the J gene lost 3 bases, with 6 bases spanning the gap. The CDR3 has 14 residues. CDR3 DNA: TGCGCCAGCAGCTTGGGAGATTACACCGGGGAGCTGTTTTTT. Encoded protein: CASSLGDYTGELFF.

This chain's CDR3 is CASSIAHSGGPEQETQYF. CDR3 DNA: TGTGCCAGTAGTATAGCCCATTCAGGGGGTCCAGAACAAGAGACCCAGTACTTC. This sequence joins TRBV19 and TRBJ2-5; 7 nucleotides agree with TRBD1. CDR3 length equals 18 residues. CDR1 is LNHDA, CDR2 SQIVND, per germline (reference sequence). V dropped 1 base and J dropped 2; count of bases not matched to a gene: 13.

The chain couples TRBV5-4 to TRBJ2-1; D might be TRBD1 or TRBD2, each matching 5 bases. V lost 3 bases, J lost 4 bases, and 14 bases lay in between. The germline V gene has CDR1 SGHNT and CDR2 YYREEE (reference sequence). The CDR3 is 15 residues long. The DNA of the CDR3 is TGTGCCAGCAGCTCGCGTAGGGGAGATTACAATGAGCAGTTCTTC. This sequence encodes CASSSRRGDYNEQFF.

The chain uses TRBV7-3 and TRBJ2-2; the D is unclear. The CDR3 has 15 amino acids. Trimming took 2 bases from V and 0 from J, leaving 7 bases between them. Germline-derived CDR1 and CDR2 are SGHTA and FQGTGA. The chain's CDR3 is CASSLVATNTGELFF. Here the CDR3 DNA reads TGTGCCAGCAGCTTAGTAGCTACGAACACCGGGGAGCTGTTTTTT.

The chain recombines TRBV10-1 with TRBJ2-5; tentatively, D is TRBD2 (5 bases). The germline V gene has CDR1 WNHNN and CDR2 SYGVQD (reference sequence). The CDR3 extends over 12 amino acids. The CDR3 DNA is TGCGACAAGGTAGGAGGAAAAGAGACCCAGTACTTC. It translates to CDKVGGKETQYF.

This chain uses TRBV2 with TRBJ1-6; D gene uncertain. Germline CDR1 reads SNHLY; CDR2 reads FYNNEI. The CDR3 is 15 residues long. V was clipped by 7 bases and J by 0 bases, with 10 bases between them. Written as DNA, the CDR3 is TGTGCCAGCACTACCCTAAGCTCCTATAATTCACCCCTCCACTTT. Protein: CASTTLSSYNSPLHF.

This clone was picked up a small number of times. Germline and junction disagree at one end, which may indicate a read error. The gene calls are TRBV14 and TRBJ1-2; D remains ambiguous. The CDR3 runs to 12 residues. CDR1 is SGHDN and CDR2 is FVKESK in the germline V gene. CDR3 nucleotide sequence: TGTGCCAGCAGCCAAGATGTCCGGGTCCAGAACTTC. It codes for CASSQDVRVQNF.

This clone was seen a few times. This chain links TRBV11-2 with TRBJ1-1, with D hard to call. From germline, CDR1 is SGHAT and CDR2 FQNNGV. Between the trimmed V and J ends, which lost 5 bases and 8 bases, there was a span of 21 bases. The CDR3 is made up of 15 amino acids. In DNA form, the CDR3 reads TGTGCCAGCAGCACCGGAGAGAAGATACCGTACGAAGCTTTCTTT. Its protein is CASSTGEKIPYEAFF.

This clone showed up just once. J is TRBJ2-3 and V is TRBV5-1, with TRBD2 as a possible D gene (5 bases). This CDR3 comprises 15 residues. V was trimmed by 2 bases and J by 0 bases, leaving 10 bases between them. Germline V gene data show CDR1 as SGHRS and CDR2 as YFSETQ. The CDR3 protein is CASSLDYSSTDTQYF. CDR3 DNA: TGCGCCAGCAGCTTAGACTATTCTAGCACAGATACGCAGTATTTT.